This TCR beta chain was recorded in a study of T cells in Graves' hyperthyroidism and ophthalmopathy. Remarks on this clonotype: Antigen unknown.

RNA transcripts were the template for amplifying TCR beta CDR3 regions. Using the HTBI primer set, a first-round RT-PCR was run on the TCR CDR3. One entry per CDR3 protein results from TCRdb running MiXCR on the multiplex PCR reads. Of about 260,000 distinct CDR3 sequences listed, about a sixth are singletons. Findings and limits, study-wide: Patients with ophthalmopathy were separated from those with stable hyperthyroidism by a 13 V-J model. Model output signaled ophthalmopathy a median approximately 6 months ahead of onset.

The CDR3 consists of 14 residues. Germline CDR1 LNHDA, CDR2 SQIVND (reference sequence). The ends were cut back, 10 bases at V and 0 bases at J, with 12 bases in the middle. Sequencing was performed on blood. The rearrangement joins TRBV19 to TRBJ2-2, with D uncertain. This clonotype was sampled from a young woman with Graves' ophthalmopathy. The CDR3 region is CATKVAPNTGELFF. The CDR3 nucleotides read TGTGCCACCAAAGTGGCCCCGAACACCGGGGAGCTGTTTTTT.